A selection of T cell receptor beta chains follows, all from one sample in a study of T-cell memory formation after mild COVID-19. Each CDR3 protein is one row after TCRdb ran MiXCR on the 5' RACE reads. This table has 210,000 or so distinct CDR3 sequences, 27% appearing once. Input material: PBMCs or a T cell subset sorted from them (not recorded which). Source of these receptors: an adult woman who had mild COVID-19 (a few samples of this study predate the infection). Cell type and time point are not known. The CDR3 runs from the conserved cysteine through the conserved F or W. D genes are given only for firm matches. Clone size is stated in some rows and not others, as once, few, many or a class when expanded.

D gene,V gene,clone size,J gene,CDR3 protein,CDR3 DNA
-,TRBV7-2,-,TRBJ2-5,CASSPRLQQETQYF,TGTGCCAGCAGCCCCAGGCTCCAGCAAGAGACCCAGTACTTC
-,TRBV4-2,-,TRBJ2-1,CASSPSVLFNEQFF,TGTGCCAGCAGCCCCTCAGTGCTTTTCAATGAGCAGTTCTTC
TRBD1,TRBV20-1,few,TRBJ2-7,CSARDYRDSDPNEQYF,TGCAGTGCTAGAGATTACCGGGACAGCGACCCCAACGAGCAGTACTTC
-,TRBV10-3,-,TRBJ1-2,CAIWADNYGYTF,TGTGCCATCTGGGCAGACAACTATGGCTACACCTTC
-,TRBV4-1,-,TRBJ2-5,CASSQDRRAETQYF,TGCGCCAGCAGCCAAGACCGAAGGGCAGAGACCCAGTACTTC
-,TRBV12-3/TRBV12-4,few,TRBJ2-2,CASSSLIGPGELFF,TGTGCCAGCAGTTCCCTTATAGGGCCCGGGGAGCTGTTTTTT
-,TRBV5-5,-,TRBJ2-7,CASSWGRNYEQYF,TGTGCCAGCAGCTGGGGACGGAACTACGAGCAGTACTTC
-,TRBV20-1,few,TRBJ1-3,CSARDPGKVAGNTIYF,TGCAGTGCTAGAGATCCCGGGAAGGTGGCTGGAAACACCATATATTTT
-,TRBV29-1,few,TRBJ2-1,CSVVPLPGEYNEQFF,TGCAGCGTTGTACCACTCCCCGGGGAATACAATGAGCAGTTCTTC
-,TRBV30,many,TRBJ2-4,CAWISKNIQYF,TGTGCCTGGATTAGTAAAAACATTCAGTACTTC
TRBD1,TRBV3-1,-,TRBJ1-2,CASSQSPPGQGGYTF,TGTGCCAGCAGCCAAAGCCCCCCGGGACAGGGCGGCTACACCTTC
-,TRBV20-1,few,TRBJ2-7,CSATQGLHEQYF,TGCAGTGCTACTCAGGGGCTCCACGAGCAGTACTTC
TRBD2,TRBV6-6,-,TRBJ2-7,CASSYGTSGIKYEQYF,TGTGCCAGCAGTTACGGGACTAGCGGGATAAAGTACGAGCAGTACTTC
-,TRBV19,once,TRBJ2-1,CASSMLDRYSYNEQFF,TGTGCCAGTAGTATGTTGGACCGCTATTCCTACAATGAGCAGTTCTTC
-,TRBV15,-,TRBJ2-3,CATSRSPSTDTQYF,TGTGCCACCAGCAGATCGCCTAGCACAGATACGCAGTATTTT
-,TRBV7-9,-,TRBJ1-1,CASSLEVPAEAFF,TGTGCCAGCAGCTTAGAGGTCCCCGCTGAAGCTTTCTTT
-,TRBV29-1,few,TRBJ2-7,CSVVPRENEQYF,TGCAGCGTTGTCCCCAGGGAGAACGAGCAGTACTTC
TRBD1,TRBV7-2,-,TRBJ2-7,CASSFGQGAREQYF,TGTGCCAGCAGCTTTGGACAGGGGGCGCGAGAGCAGTACTTC
TRBD2,TRBV14,few,TRBJ2-1,CASSQEGLAGGRGNEQFF,TGTGCCAGCAGCCAAGAAGGGCTAGCGGGGGGACGTGGCAATGAGCAGTTCTTC
TRBD1,TRBV14,-,TRBJ1-3,CASSQTGWNTIYF,TGTGCCAGCAGCCAGACAGGGTGGAACACCATATATTTT
-,TRBV9,few,TRBJ2-7,CASSVGAGGHEQYF,TGTGCCAGCAGCGTAGGGGCAGGGGGGCACGAGCAGTACTTC
TRBD2,TRBV4-1,many,TRBJ2-2,CASSRLLAGNTGELFF,TGCGCCAGCAGCCGACTACTAGCGGGGAACACCGGGGAGCTGTTTTTT
TRBD1,TRBV6-1,few,TRBJ2-1,CASSGGQGRNEQFF,TGTGCCAGCAGTGGGGGACAGGGGCGGAATGAGCAGTTCTTC
-,TRBV5-1,few,TRBJ2-7,CASRVEGTYEQYF,TGCGCCAGTAGGGTGGAGGGAACGTACGAGCAGTACTTC
-,TRBV4-2,-,TRBJ2-7,CASSQDYGGHRSYEQYF,TGTGCCAGCAGCCAAGATTATGGGGGGCACAGATCCTACGAGCAGTACTTC
TRBD2,TRBV4-3,-,TRBJ2-7,CASSQDRGGAYEQYF,TGCGCCAGCAGCCAAGATCGCGGGGGGGCCTACGAGCAGTACTTC
-,TRBV29-1,few,TRBJ2-7,CSVDDGAYEQYF,TGCAGCGTTGATGACGGGGCCTACGAGCAGTACTTC
TRBD1,TRBV5-1,few,TRBJ1-5,CASSPGQGYDQPQHF,TGCGCCAGCAGCCCGGGACAGGGGTATGATCAGCCCCAGCATTTT
-,TRBV4-2,few,TRBJ1-2,CASSQVLAQSYGYTF,TGTGCCAGCAGCCAAGTTCTGGCGCAGAGCTATGGCTACACCTTC
TRBD1,TRBV7-6,-,TRBJ1-1,CASSTGTGNEAFF,TGTGCCAGCAGCACCGGGACAGGGAACGAAGCTTTCTTT
TRBD2,TRBV5-6,few,TRBJ2-3,CASSSPGTSGRFSDTQYF,TGTGCCAGCAGCTCACCCGGGACTAGCGGGAGGTTCTCAGATACGCAGTATTTT
TRBD2,TRBV20-1,-,TRBJ2-3,CSARDRRGGFEGTDTQYF,TGCAGTGCTAGAGATAGGCGGGGGGGGTTCGAGGGCACAGATACGCAGTATTTT
TRBD1,TRBV29-1,-,TRBJ2-1,CSVEQTSDRVQFF,TGCAGCGTTGAACAAACCTCCGACAGGGTGCAGTTCTTC
-,TRBV6-5,-,TRBJ2-3,CASTDIGGSDTQYF,TGTGCCAGCACCGACATTGGGGGCTCGGATACGCAGTATTTT
-,TRBV20-1,few,TRBJ2-1,CSAPRLVRNNEQFF,TGCAGTGCGCCGAGACTCGTACGCAACAATGAGCAGTTCTTC
TRBD2,TRBV19,-,TRBJ2-3,CASSPPRLAVSTGTQYF,TGTGCCAGTAGTCCGCCCCGACTAGCGGTTAGCACAGGTACGCAGTATTTT
-,TRBV6-5,-,TRBJ2-2,CASSYSGQLANTGELFF,TGTGCCAGCAGTTACTCGGGGCAGCTCGCGAACACCGGGGAGCTGTTTTTT
TRBD1,TRBV19,-,TRBJ2-7,CASSFGQGIYEQYF,TGTGCCAGTAGTTTCGGACAGGGCATCTACGAGCAGTACTTC
TRBD2,TRBV7-6,few,TRBJ2-7,CASSFQPGLAGEGEGDEQYF,TGTGCCAGCAGCTTCCAGCCGGGACTAGCGGGAGAAGGAGAGGGGGACGAGCAGTACTTC
TRBD1,TRBV7-2,-,TRBJ2-1,CASSLYGTGDNEQFF,TGTGCCAGCAGCTTGTACGGGACAGGGGACAATGAGCAGTTCTTC
-,TRBV5-6,few,TRBJ1-1,CASRFRGGDTEAFF,TGTGCCAGCAGGTTTAGAGGAGGGGACACTGAAGCTTTCTTT
-,TRBV30,-,TRBJ2-7,CAWTRLYEQYF,TGTGCCTGGACGCGGCTCTACGAGCAGTACTTC
-,TRBV9,few,TRBJ2-2,CASSVDGGLRTGELFF,TGTGCCAGCAGCGTAGACGGTGGACTACGCACCGGGGAGCTGTTTTTT
TRBD2,TRBV7-2,-,TRBJ2-5,CASSFSGRQETQYF,TGTGCCAGCAGCTTTAGCGGGAGACAAGAGACCCAGTACTTC
TRBD1,TRBV5-1,-,TRBJ2-4,CASSLPGQEKNIQYF,TGCGCCAGCAGCTTGCCGGGACAGGAAAAAAACATTCAGTACTTC
-,TRBV7-9,-,TRBJ1-1,CASSLDVVVRNTEAFF,TGTGCCAGCAGCTTAGACGTAGTAGTCCGAAACACTGAAGCTTTCTTT
-,TRBV25-1,-,TRBJ1-5,CASSQALVGQPQHF,TGTGCCAGCAGTCAAGCACTTGTCGGACAGCCCCAGCATTTT
TRBD1,TRBV11-2,many,TRBJ2-7,CASSPRTGSNEQYF,TGTGCCAGCAGCCCTAGGACAGGGTCGAACGAGCAGTACTTC
-,TRBV2,-,TRBJ2-1,CASSGTEYNEQFF,TGTGCCAGCAGTGGGACTGAATACAATGAGCAGTTCTTC
-,TRBV7-9,-,TRBJ2-5,CASSLPQGGAETQYF,TGTGCCAGCAGCTTACCACAGGGAGGTGCGGAGACCCAGTACTTC
-,TRBV20-1,-,TRBJ2-7,CSATAQGLSEQYF,TGCAGTGCTACCGCCCAGGGGCTGAGCGAGCAGTACTTC
-,TRBV11-2,-,TRBJ1-4,CASSFYTRVEKLFF,TGTGCCAGCAGCTTCTACACCAGGGTTGAAAAACTGTTTTTT